The entry below describes one T cell receptor (beta chain). This sample was included in a study of blood T cell repertoires in COVID-19. Study summary: PBMCs, B-cell-depleted T cells, or T cells were the source of the cDNA or gDNA that made up the material.

Per germline, CDR1 SQVTM and CDR2 ANQGSEA. With V trimmed by 7 bases and J by 4 bases, 12 bases remained unmatched. The CDR3 covers 15 residues. The protocol was immunoSEQ multiplex PCR, while the TCRdb copy is restricted to in-frame clones and leaves out a portion. The sample lists approximately 220,000 clones, around 90% occurring once. The age range of participants was about 18 to 90 years, with residence in about 25 US areas. Cohort 3 donors were reported recovered after two negative PCRs, clearance, or symptom resolution. The sample taken for sequencing was PBMCs or T cells enriched from blood (not recorded which). The gene calls are TRBV29-1 and TRBJ2-3, with 9 bases fitting TRBD2. This TCR came from a man aged 25-45 years who had recovered from COVID-19. CDR3 sequence reads: CSAWGVAGDADTQYF. The CDR3 DNA is TGCAGCGCATGGGGGGTAGCGGGAGATGCAGATACGCAGTATTTT.